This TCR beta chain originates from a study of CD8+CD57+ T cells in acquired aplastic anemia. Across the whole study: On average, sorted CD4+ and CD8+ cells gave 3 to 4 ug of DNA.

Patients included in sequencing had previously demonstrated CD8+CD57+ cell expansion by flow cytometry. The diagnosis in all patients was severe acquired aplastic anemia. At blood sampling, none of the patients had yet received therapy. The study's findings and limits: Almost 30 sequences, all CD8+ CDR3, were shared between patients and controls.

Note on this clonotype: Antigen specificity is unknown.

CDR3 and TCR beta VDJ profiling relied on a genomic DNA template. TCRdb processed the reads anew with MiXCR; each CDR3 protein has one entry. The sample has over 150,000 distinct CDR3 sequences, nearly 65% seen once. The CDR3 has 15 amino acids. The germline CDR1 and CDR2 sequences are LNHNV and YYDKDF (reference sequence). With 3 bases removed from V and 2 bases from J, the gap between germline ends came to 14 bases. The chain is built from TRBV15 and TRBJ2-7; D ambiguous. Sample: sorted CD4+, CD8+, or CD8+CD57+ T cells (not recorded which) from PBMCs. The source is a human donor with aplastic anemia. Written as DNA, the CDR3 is TGTGCCACCAGCAGCGTAGGTTACCAGACCTACGAGCAGTACTTC. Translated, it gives CATSSVGYQTYEQYF. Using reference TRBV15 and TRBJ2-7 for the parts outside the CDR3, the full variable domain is DAMVIQNPRYQVTQFGKPVTLSCSQTLNHNVMYWYQQKSSQAPKLLFHYYDKDFNNEADTPDNFQSRRPNTSFCFLDIRSPGLGDTAMYLCATSSVGYQTYEQYFGPGTRLTVT.